Sequencing of this T cell receptor (beta chain) was carried out in a study of OX40 agonist ivuxolimab in advanced cancers. This clone showed up just once. Assay used: immunoSEQ multiplex PCR; TCRdb lists only in-frame clones, some missing. The data show some 35,000 clones, 85% to 90% seen once. The germline V gene encodes CDR1 GTSNPN and CDR2 SVGIG (reference sequence). The CDR3 is 14 residues long. V was trimmed by 4 bases and J by 4 bases, leaving 14 bases between them. The sequencing used CD4+ or CD8+ T cells sorted from blood, collected in a trial of the OX40 agonist ivuxolimab. V gene TRBV30 combines with J gene TRBJ1-3; TRBD1 is a possible D gene (6 bases). The TCR comes from an adult with an advanced solid tumor such as melanoma, head and neck, liver or kidney cancer. DNA for the CDR3: TGTGCCTGGACTACAGGGCCCCAGGGAAACACCATATATTTT. Encoded protein: CAWTTGPQGNTIYF.